The rows below give T cell receptor beta chains drawn from one sample of a study of blood T cell repertoires in COVID-19. The method was immunoSEQ multiplex PCR; TCRdb's version includes in-frame clones alone and lacks a portion of them. In the table there are some 220,000 clones, around four fifths of which are singletons. The sequenced sample consisted of peripheral blood. These receptor sequences come from a woman in her 70s with COVID-19, enrolled during active disease. Each CDR3 is given with its conserved first and last residue. A D gene is named only where the DNA matches it firmly. The size field is filled for only some rows; it gives once, few, many or a size class.

D: TRBD2
size: -
J: TRBJ2-1
V: TRBV7-2
CDR3: CASSLAAPSGNEQFF
DNA: TGTGCCAGCAGCCTAGCGGCTCCGTCGGGCAATGAGCAGTTCTTC

D: TRBD1
size: -
J: TRBJ2-7
V: TRBV28
CDR3: CASSLWGTGTAIYEQYF
DNA: TGTGCCAGCAGTTTATGGGGGACCGGGACAGCCATCTACGAGCAGTACTTC

D: TRBD2
size: -
J: TRBJ2-7
V: TRBV27
CDR3: CASSTTWTSGGEQYF
DNA: TGTGCCAGCAGTACAACGTGGACTAGCGGGGGCGAGCAGTACTTC

D: TRBD1
size: -
J: TRBJ2-2
V: TRBV6-1
CDR3: CASSEQGQGVAGELFF
DNA: TGTGCCAGCAGTGAACAGGGACAGGGAGTGGCCGGGGAGCTGTTTTTT

D: -
size: -
J: TRBJ1-1
V: TRBV5-1
CDR3: CASSFSRDTEAFF
DNA: TGCGCCAGCAGCTTCTCCAGGGACACTGAAGCTTTCTTT

D: -
size: -
J: TRBJ2-7
V: TRBV7-2
CDR3: CASANGLFLDEQYF
DNA: TGTGCCAGCGCTAATGGGCTTTTCTTAGACGAGCAGTACTTC

D: TRBD2
size: -
J: TRBJ2-7
V: TRBV28
CDR3: CASSLGGRGSYEQYF
DNA: TGTGCCAGCAGTTTGGGCGGGAGGGGAAGCTACGAGCAGTACTTC

D: TRBD1
size: -
J: TRBJ2-3
V: TRBV19
CDR3: CASSVSRTGSTDTQYF
DNA: TGTGCCAGTAGTGTCTCGAGGACAGGTAGCACAGATACGCAGTATTTT

D: TRBD2
size: -
J: TRBJ2-1
V: TRBV2
CDR3: CASQPGLAGGLVEQFF
DNA: TGTGCCAGCCAACCCGGACTAGCGGGGGGGTTAGTTGAGCAGTTCTTC

D: TRBD2
size: -
J: TRBJ2-6
V: TRBV2
CDR3: CASSEIAGVSGANVLTF
DNA: TGTGCCAGCAGTGAAATAGCGGGAGTCTCTGGGGCCAACGTCCTGACTTTC

D: -
size: -
J: TRBJ1-1
V: TRBV29-1
CDR3: CSETGPNTEAFF
DNA: TGCAGCGAGACAGGTCCGAACACTGAAGCTTTCTTT

D: TRBD1
size: -
J: TRBJ1-2
V: TRBV28
CDR3: CASSSGGADSYGYTF
DNA: TGTGCCAGCAGCTCAGGGGGCGCGGATAGCTATGGCTACACCTTC

D: TRBD2
size: -
J: TRBJ2-1
V: TRBV2
CDR3: CASSPFGGSTYNEQFF
DNA: TGTGCCAGCAGTCCCTTTGGCGGGAGTACCTACAATGAGCAGTTCTTC

D: -
size: -
J: TRBJ2-7
V: TRBV3-1/TRBV3-2
CDR3: CASSQGRTGKSEQYF
DNA: TGTGCCAGCAGCCAAGGTCGAACAGGGAAAAGCGAGCAGTACTTC

D: TRBD1
size: once
J: TRBJ2-5
V: TRBV7-9
CDR3: CASSWTGVRETQYF
DNA: TGTGCCAGCAGCTGGACAGGGGTTCGAGAGACCCAGTACTTC

D: -
size: -
J: TRBJ1-5
V: TRBV2
CDR3: CASSQGLNQPQHF
DNA: TGTGCCAGCAGCCAGGGGCTCAATCAGCCCCAGCATTTT

D: TRBD2
size: once
J: TRBJ2-1
V: TRBV2
CDR3: CARRRGPPFLAGAYNEQFF
DNA: TGTGCCAGGCGTCGGGGCCCTCCTTTTCTAGCGGGAGCCTACAATGAGCAGTTCTTC

D: -
size: -
J: TRBJ1-2
V: TRBV19
CDR3: CASIGGYGYTF
DNA: TGTGCCAGCATCGGGGGATATGGCTACACCTTC

D: -
size: few
J: TRBJ2-6
V: TRBV3-1/TRBV3-2
CDR3: CASSQGHRDPSGANVLTF
DNA: TGTGCCAGCAGCCAAGGTCACAGGGACCCCTCTGGGGCCAACGTCCTGACTTTC

D: -
size: -
J: TRBJ1-1
V: TRBV6-2/TRBV6-3
CDR3: CASSYAGLRNTEAFF
DNA: TGTGCCAGCAGTTACGCGGGGCTTCGGAACACTGAAGCTTTCTTT

D: -
size: -
J: TRBJ2-7
V: TRBV6-5
CDR3: CASTSTGESYEQYF
DNA: TGTGCCAGCACTTCGACAGGCGAATCCTACGAGCAGTACTTC

D: -
size: -
J: TRBJ2-1
V: TRBV21-1
CDR3: CASSIKGLAGPGFNEQFF
DNA: TGTGCCAGCAGTATTAAAGGACTAGCGGGACCTGGGTTCAATGAGCAGTTCTTC

D: TRBD1
size: -
J: TRBJ1-3
V: TRBV5-1
CDR3: CASSRTGDSGNTIYF
DNA: TGCGCCAGCAGCAGGACAGGTGACTCTGGAAACACCATATATTTT

D: -
size: -
J: TRBJ1-2
V: TRBV7-2
CDR3: CASSLGRGNYGYTF
DNA: TGTGCCAGCAGCTTAGGCAGGGGAAACTATGGCTACACCTTC

D: -
size: -
J: TRBJ1-1
V: TRBV12-3/TRBV12-4
CDR3: CASSLWHTEAFF
DNA: TGTGCCAGCAGTTTATGGCACACTGAAGCTTTCTTT

D: -
size: -
J: TRBJ1-1
V: TRBV5-5
CDR3: CASSFVANTEAFF
DNA: TGTGCCAGCAGCTTTGTGGCAAACACTGAAGCTTTCTTT

D: -
size: once
J: TRBJ1-2
V: TRBV11-2
CDR3: CASSWGGDGYTF
DNA: TGTGCCAGCAGCTGGGGAGGCGATGGCTACACCTTC

D: TRBD2
size: -
J: TRBJ2-5
V: TRBV7-2
CDR3: CASRQVSGRSETQYF
DNA: TGTGCCAGCAGACAGGTTAGCGGGAGATCGGAGACCCAGTACTTC

D: TRBD2
size: -
J: TRBJ2-1
V: TRBV10-3
CDR3: CAISEIAGGRGARREQFF
DNA: TGTGCCATCAGTGAAATAGCGGGAGGGCGTGGAGCCCGAAGAGAGCAGTTCTTC

D: TRBD2
size: -
J: TRBJ2-1
V: TRBV11-1
CDR3: CASSSGLAGARGEQFF
DNA: TGTGCCAGCAGCTCCGGACTAGCGGGAGCCCGAGGGGAGCAGTTCTTC

D: TRBD2
size: -
J: TRBJ2-2
V: TRBV3-1/TRBV3-2
CDR3: CASRFRLAANTGELFF
DNA: TGTGCCAGCAGGTTCAGACTAGCGGCTAACACCGGGGAGCTGTTTTTT

D: -
size: few
J: TRBJ2-7
V: TRBV27
CDR3: CASSLDWLRSSYEQYF
DNA: TGTGCCAGCAGTTTAGACTGGCTACGGAGCTCCTACGAGCAGTACTTC

D: TRBD1
size: -
J: TRBJ1-2
V: TRBV12-3/TRBV12-4
CDR3: CASRQTGSYGYTF
DNA: TGTGCCAGCAGACAGACAGGGAGCTATGGCTACACCTTC

D: TRBD2
size: -
J: TRBJ2-1
V: TRBV10-2
CDR3: CASRASGIYNEQFF
DNA: TGCGCCAGCAGGGCTAGCGGGATCTACAATGAGCAGTTCTTC

D: TRBD1
size: few
J: TRBJ1-2
V: TRBV5-8
CDR3: CASSFGTAYGYTF
DNA: TGTGCCAGCAGCTTCGGGACAGCCTATGGCTACACCTTC

D: -
size: -
J: TRBJ2-1
V: TRBV29-1
CDR3: CSVVNGDLDNEQFF
DNA: TGCAGCGTTGTGAACGGAGACCTTGACAATGAGCAGTTCTTC

D: TRBD1
size: -
J: TRBJ2-3
V: TRBV19
CDR3: CASSKAILDRVTDTQYF
DNA: TGTGCCAGTAGTAAGGCGATATTGGACAGGGTCACAGATACGCAGTATTTT

D: -
size: -
J: TRBJ2-2
V: TRBV7-9
CDR3: CASSNSIRGEGTGELFF
DNA: TGTGCCAGCAGCAACTCGATCAGGGGCGAGGGCACCGGGGAGCTGTTTTTT

D: TRBD1
size: -
J: TRBJ1-4
V: TRBV2
CDR3: CASSVIGGAEKLFF
DNA: TGTGCCAGCAGTGTTATAGGGGGCGCAGAAAAACTGTTTTTT

D: TRBD1
size: -
J: TRBJ1-1
V: TRBV19
CDR3: CASSGQGLAEAFF
DNA: TGTGCCAGTAGTGGACAGGGGTTAGCTGAAGCTTTCTTT

D: TRBD2
size: -
J: TRBJ2-1
V: TRBV5-1
CDR3: CASSVGTSGKSYNEQFF
DNA: TGCGCCAGCAGCGTAGGGACTAGCGGGAAGTCCTACAATGAGCAGTTCTTC

D: -
size: -
J: TRBJ2-7
V: TRBV5-1
CDR3: CASSLEYRPSYEQYF
DNA: TGCGCCAGCAGCTTAGAATACAGGCCCTCCTACGAGCAGTACTTC

D: TRBD1
size: -
J: TRBJ2-7
V: TRBV28
CDR3: CASSPPGQGTYEQYF
DNA: TGTGCCAGCAGTCCTCCGGGACAGGGGACCTACGAGCAGTACTTC

D: TRBD1
size: -
J: TRBJ1-2
V: TRBV11-2
CDR3: CASSWEGQGYTF
DNA: TGTGCCAGCAGCTGGGAGGGACAGGGTTACACCTTC

D: -
size: -
J: TRBJ2-7
V: TRBV7-9
CDR3: CASSTTDSYEQYF
DNA: TGTGCCAGCAGCACCACCGACAGCTACGAGCAGTACTTC

D: TRBD2
size: -
J: TRBJ2-1
V: TRBV19
CDR3: CASLGLGSEQFF
DNA: TGTGCCAGTTTGGGACTAGGGAGTGAGCAGTTCTTC

D: -
size: -
J: TRBJ2-7
V: TRBV20-1
CDR3: CSASRGYEQYF
DNA: TGCAGTGCTAGTAGGGGCTACGAGCAGTACTTC

D: -
size: -
J: TRBJ2-3
V: TRBV2
CDR3: CASTLRDTQYF
DNA: TGTGCCAGCACCCTTCGGGATACGCAGTATTTT

D: -
size: -
J: TRBJ1-6
V: TRBV28
CDR3: CASSFLQGSPLHF
DNA: TGTGCCAGCAGTTTTTTGCAGGGCTCACCCCTCCACTTT

D: -
size: many
J: TRBJ2-7
V: TRBV2
CDR3: CASSVGRTTSEQYF
DNA: TGTGCCAGCAGTGTGGGGCGGACTACCTCCGAGCAGTACTTC